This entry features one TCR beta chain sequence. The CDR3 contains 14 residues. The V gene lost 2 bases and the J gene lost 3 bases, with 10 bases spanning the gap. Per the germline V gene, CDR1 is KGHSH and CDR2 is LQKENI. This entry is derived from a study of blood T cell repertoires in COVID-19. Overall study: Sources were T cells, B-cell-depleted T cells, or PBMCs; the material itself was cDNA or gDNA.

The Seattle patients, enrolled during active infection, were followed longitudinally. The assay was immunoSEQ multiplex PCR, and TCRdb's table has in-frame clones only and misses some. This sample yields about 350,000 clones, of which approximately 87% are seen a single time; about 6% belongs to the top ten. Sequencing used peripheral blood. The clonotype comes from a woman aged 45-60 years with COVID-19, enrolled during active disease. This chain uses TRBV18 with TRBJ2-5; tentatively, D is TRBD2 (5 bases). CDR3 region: CASSPEGLKETQYF. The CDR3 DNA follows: TGTGCCAGCTCACCAGAGGGTTTAAAAGAGACCCAGTACTTC.